This is a list of T cell receptor beta chains from one sample in a study of blood T cell repertoires in COVID-19. The protocol was immunoSEQ multiplex PCR, while the TCRdb copy is restricted to in-frame clones and leaves out a portion. The sample has around 250,000 clones, around 85% seen once. The material sequenced was peripheral blood. These receptors originate from a man aged 55 to 70 with acute or convalescent COVID-19. The CDR3 runs from the conserved cysteine through the conserved F or W. Fields, in order: clone size, J gene, V gene, D gene, CDR3 DNA, CDR3 protein. D genes are given only for firm matches. Rows may omit the clone size; those that give it use once, few, many or a size class.

>-|TRBJ1-5|TRBV2|TRBD1
TGTGCCAGCAACCCCGGACAGGGTGGATATCAGCCCCAGCATTTT
CASNPGQGGYQPQHF
>-|TRBJ2-7|TRBV3-1/TRBV3-2|-
TGTGCCAGCAGCCAAGGGGGCAGGGTATCCTACGAGCAGTACTTC
CASSQGGRVSYEQYF
>-|TRBJ1-2|TRBV28|-
TGTGCCAGCAGTTTGCCTACATCAGGGATGGATGGCTACACCTTC
CASSLPTSGMDGYTF
>few|TRBJ2-1|TRBV10-3|-
TGTGCCATCAGTGGAAGGGGTTCCCTCACCTATGAGCAGTTCTTC
CAISGRGSLTYEQFF
>-|TRBJ1-4|TRBV5-1|TRBD1
TGCGCCAGCAGCACGGGACAGGGGGCTTGGGGTGAAAAACTGTTTTTT
CASSTGQGAWGEKLFF
>once|TRBJ1-3|TRBV11-2|TRBD1
TGTGCCAGCAGCCTAACGGGGATGGGACAGGTCTTATCTGGAAACACCATATATTTT
CASSLTGMGQVLSGNTIYF
>-|TRBJ2-5|TRBV5-1|TRBD1
TGCGCCAGCAGCTTGGCCCGCCAGGGGGTAGAGACCCAGTACTTC
CASSLARQGVETQYF
>-|TRBJ2-3|TRBV19|TRBD1
TGTGCCAGTAAAACAGGGGCCGGCACAGATACGCAGTATTTT
CASKTGAGTDTQYF
>-|TRBJ2-1|TRBV7-2|-
TGTGCCAGCAGTCCCCGTGGGGGAGGACTCTACAATGAGCAGTTCTTC
CASSPRGGGLYNEQFF
>-|TRBJ2-1|TRBV28|-
TGTGCCAGCGCCTTTGGGACACCAATTGGGGGTTCGAGTGAGCAGTTCTTC
CASAFGTPIGGSSEQFF
>-|TRBJ1-3|TRBV6-2/TRBV6-3|TRBD1
TGTGCCAGCAGCGGGGGACAGACTGGAAACACCATATATTTT
CASSGGQTGNTIYF
>-|TRBJ2-7|TRBV4-3|-
TGCGCCAGCAGCCTCCCTGGGGGACCGGGACACAGGTCCTACGAGCAGTACTTC
CASSLPGGPGHRSYEQYF
>-|TRBJ2-1|TRBV6-2/TRBV6-3|-
TGTGCCAGCAGTTACCAGGGGAATGAGCAGTTCTTC
CASSYQGNEQFF
>few|TRBJ2-7|TRBV11-3|-
TGTGCCAGCAGCTTAGGACGGACGGGATCCTACGAGCAGTACTTC
CASSLGRTGSYEQYF
>once|TRBJ2-2|TRBV19|TRBD1
TGTGCCAGTAGTATAGATTTTGGGACAGGGGTGAACACCGGGGAGCTGTTTTTT
CASSIDFGTGVNTGELFF
>-|TRBJ2-1|TRBV7-9|TRBD2
TGTGCCAGCAGCTTAGCGCAGGGACTAGCGGGACTGAATGAGCAGTTCTTC
CASSLAQGLAGLNEQFF
>-|TRBJ2-6|TRBV5-1|-
TGCGCCAGCAAGAAAGACCAGAGCGGCTCTGGGGCCAACGTCCTGACTTTC
CASKKDQSGSGANVLTF
>-|TRBJ1-1|TRBV11-3|TRBD1
TGTGCCAGCAGAAATCAGGGGGCTGGAGCTTTCTTT
CASRNQGAGAFF
>-|TRBJ2-7|TRBV4-3|TRBD2
TGCGCCAGCAGCCAGGACCGACTAGCGGGCTCCTACGAGCAGTACTTC
CASSQDRLAGSYEQYF
>-|TRBJ1-1|TRBV2|-
TGTGCCAGCAGAGAGACAACCCTTAATGAAGCTTTCTTT
CASRETTLNEAFF
>few|TRBJ2-7|TRBV11-2|-
TGTGCCAGCAGCCCCGGGGTGGGGTTCGTCGAGCAGTACTTC
CASSPGVGFVEQYF
>-|TRBJ2-3|TRBV7-2|TRBD2
TGTGCCAGCAGCTCGAGGAGAAGCGGGAGGGGAGATACGCAGTATTTT
CASSSRRSGRGDTQYF
>once|TRBJ2-7|TRBV14|TRBD2
TGTGCCAGCAAAAAAGAAGCGGGATTCGCCTACGAGCAGTACTTC
CASKKEAGFAYEQYF
>-|TRBJ1-1|TRBV11-2|-
TGTGCCAGCAGCTTACAGGGGCCTTCGAGGCCGAACACTGAAGCTTTCTTT
CASSLQGPSRPNTEAFF
>-|TRBJ1-2|TRBV14|TRBD1
TGTGCCAGCAGCTGGTACGACAGGGGCCCTACTAACTATGGCTACACCTTC
CASSWYDRGPTNYGYTF
>-|TRBJ1-2|TRBV29-1|-
TGCAGCGTTGAGAAGAGTTTGGGCTACACCTTC
CSVEKSLGYTF
>-|TRBJ2-7|TRBV5-6|-
TGTGCCAGCAGCTTGCTTGGCCGGGTGATCGAGCAGTACTTC
CASSLLGRVIEQYF
>-|TRBJ2-7|TRBV6-9|TRBD1
TGTGCCAGCAGTTACCCCGGGACAGGGAGGACCCACAGCTCCTACGAGCAGTACTTC
CASSYPGTGRTHSSYEQYF
>once|TRBJ2-2|TRBV27|TRBD2
TGTGCCAGCAGTTTAATCCCAAGCGGGGGGAACACCGGGGAGCTGTTTTTT
CASSLIPSGGNTGELFF